This entry features one T cell receptor beta chain sequence. Which antigen it targets is not known. The record has no base qualities; no much larger clone is one base away. These data belong to a study of Ad26.COV2.S vaccination and SARS-CoV-2 variants (dated by TCRdb to 2020 to 2022). About the study as a whole: Donors in the vaccine arm were drawn from COV1001, a phase I-IIa trial of Ad26.COV2.S in healthy adults that was multicentre, randomized, double-blind and placebo-controlled. Ad26.COV2.S was administered intramuscularly at a dose of 5x10^10 or 1x10^11 viral particles, either as one shot or as two shots given 56 days apart. Participants in the trial were split at random into five groups of five each, receiving low-dose or high-dose Ad26.COV2.S once or twice, or else placebo on both occasions. The TCR-sequenced set comprised around 30 samples: some 20 Ad26.COV2.S vaccine recipients, 5 placebo recipients and 8 SARS-CoV-2 convalescent individuals. Investigators remained blinded to trial group allocation during experiments and outcome assessment. The specificity and breadth of SARS-CoV-2-reactive T cell receptors after Ad26.COV2.S vaccination were assessed by TCRbeta repertoire sequencing. Study-wide findings and limitations: Vaccine and placebo recipients had comparable non-spike TCR breadth, which fits with the vaccine containing only spike. Substantial breadth of spike-specific CD8+ and CD4+ T cell responses was reported after vaccination. The study lacked the statistical power to compare responses across vaccine doses or regimens. The authors noted that total T cell responses may have been underestimated by the TCR breadth and depth analyses. Ad26.COV2.S recipients had higher spike-specific TCR breadth than placebo recipients (P = 0.0014).

The CDR1 and CDR2 encoded by the germline V gene (reference sequence) are LGHDT and YNNKEL. The CDR3 holds 17 amino acids from the cysteine to the phenylalanine. Just the 51-base CDR3 DNA is kept, in frame starting at base 1. V ends up 0 bases short and J 4 bases short, with an unmatched junction base count of 11. The intended sense of this specimen's treatment or condition label: around 19 received Ad26.COV2.S at low or high dose, single or two shots; about five received placebo; per-sample allocation not given. Repertoires of vaccine and placebo recipients were sequenced from samples collected on day 63 after the first injection. Cohort 1b enrolled roughly 25 adults aged 18-55 years at a single site in Boston, USA, between 29 July and 7 August 2020. Ad26.COV2.S was a replication-incompetent adenovirus type 26 vector that expressed a prefusion-stabilized SARS-CoV-2 spike protein derived from the original Wuhan strain.

TCRbeta CDR3 regions were sequenced with the immunoSEQ Assay. After extraction, genomic DNA underwent amplification by bias-controlled multiplex PCR, followed by high-throughput sequencing. For the original study's pipeline: Collapsing and filtering of sequences were performed to quantify the absolute abundance of each unique TCRbeta CDR3 region. Usable DNA was measured by amplifying reference genes present in all nucleated cells, and TCRbeta template counts were normalized to that usable DNA to estimate T cell fraction. Repertoire TCRs were annotated as SARS-CoV-2-specific when V gene, CDR3 amino acid sequence and J gene were exactly matched to a known reactive TCR set. The reference SARS-CoV-2 TCR set was derived from MIRA and filtered for enrichment in COVID-19-positive ImmuneCODE repertoires, a step that removed public or cross-reactive TCRs. Using the MIRA antigens, annotated TCRs were further analysed by specific ORF or by position within an ORF. Breadth was defined as the number of annotated unique rearrangements divided by the total number of unique productive rearrangements, and depth was defined as the summed frequency of the annotated unique rearrangements. TCR breadth was compared between groups using two-sided Wilcoxon rank-sum tests. The table comes from immuneACCESS by way of TCRdb, which keeps in-frame sequences with V and J called. Part of the clones is missing from these tables; in studies checked, under half for an unresolved V gene and the rest for unknown reasons. The V and J calls and clone size were taken over from that table, and D and trimming were inferred from the DNA. The sample contains around 450,000 clones, about nine tenths of them found a single time. The ten largest make up more than 9% of the sample.

Sequences were derived from peripheral blood, sampled in a trial of Ad26.COV2.S vaccine versus placebo. The sequence was obtained from a person aged 18 to 59 who received the Ad26.COV2.S COVID-19 vaccine or a placebo. The V and J genes are TRBV3-1 (or the pseudogene TRBV3-2) and TRBJ2-5, with 7 bases aligning to TRBD2. The CDR3: CASSQDVAAGEGETQYF. The bases are TGTGCCAGCAGCCAAGATGTTGCCGCGGGAGAGGGAGAGACCCAGTACTTC.